The sequence of this T cell receptor (beta chain) was determined in a study of cytomegalovirus exposure and HLA in healthy donors. The overall study: It was reported in a later analysis that the 95 to 150 validation repertoires used the same platform as the roughly 700 first-cohort repertoires.

Findings and limits, study-wide: The authors enumerated 164 TCR beta chains as linked to cytomegalovirus.

A note on this clone: Its antigen is unidentified.

The data were produced by immunoSEQ multiplex PCR, yet TCRdb's version contains in-frame clones alone and is incomplete. Of 90,000 to 130,000 clones in the sample, approximately 89% are singletons; the top ten hold 1.5% to 2%. The donors were part of the validation cohort, which consisted of about 120 subjects and was separate from the first cohort of under 850 subjects. From germline, CDR1 is SGHTA and CDR2 FQGTGA. The J segment lost 6 bases and the V segment lost 0 bases, leaving 4 bases of the junction unmatched. This CDR3 region has 15 residues. The J gene is TRBJ2-1, the V gene TRBV7-3; 8 nucleotides match TRBD2. This TCR derives from a woman between 18 and 29 years old in good health and CMV-seronegative. Input material: PBMCs. The CDR3 DNA is TGTGCCAGCAGCTTAACGGGACTAGTGAGCAATGAGCAGTTCTTC. The encoded protein is CASSLTGLVSNEQFF.